These 4 T cell receptor beta chains came from one sample sequenced in a study of control samples from healthy donors and cancer patients. The data were produced by immunoSEQ multiplex PCR, yet TCRdb's version contains in-frame clones alone and is incomplete. The table lists roughly 94,000 clones, about 88% of them singletons, with 30% to 40% in the top ten. The sequenced sample consisted of PBMCs. The receptors originated from a man aged 70-80 years with lung cancer.

The chain couples TRBV3-1 (or the pseudogene TRBV3-2) to TRBJ1-6; D is undetermined. Between the trimmed V and J ends, which lost 1 base and 7 bases, there was a span of 14 bases. This CDR3 comprises 16 residues. The germline V gene has CDR1 LGHDT and CDR2 YNNKEL (reference sequence). The DNA of the CDR3 is TGTGCCAGCAGCCAAGGGGCCCGGAACCCCAATTCACCCCTCCACTTT. It specifies CASSQGARNPNSPLHF.

The chain joins TRBV5-4 to TRBJ2-5; TRBD2 matches 7 bases. V gave up 1 base and J gave up 1 base; unmatched junction bases: 4. This CDR3 region has 15 residues. The germline V gene encodes CDR1 SGHNT and CDR2 YYREEE (reference sequence). DNA for the CDR3: TGTGCCAGCAGCTTGAAGCGGGGCCTCCAAGAGACCCAGTACTTC. Amino acid sequence: CASSLKRGLQETQYF.

Only a few counts were recorded for this clone. The rearrangement links TRBV5-4 to TRBJ2-3, with no clear D. This CDR3 comprises 12 residues. V gave up 1 base and J gave up 10 bases, with 10 bases separating them. Germline-derived CDR1 and CDR2 are SGHNT and YYREEE (reference sequence). CDR3 loop: CASSLNPLAQYF. The CDR3 DNA sequence: TGTGCCAGCAGCTTGAACCCGCTCGCGCAGTATTTT.

The gene calls are TRBV11-3 and TRBJ2-1; D is unresolved. There are 11 residues in the CDR3. Germline V gene data show CDR1 as SGHNT and CDR2 as YENEEA. The germline V and J ends were trimmed by 5 bases and 10 bases, with 9 bases remaining between them. This CDR3 reads CASSPRNEQFF. Here the CDR3 DNA reads TGTGCCAGCAGCCCTAGAAACGAGCAGTTCTTC.